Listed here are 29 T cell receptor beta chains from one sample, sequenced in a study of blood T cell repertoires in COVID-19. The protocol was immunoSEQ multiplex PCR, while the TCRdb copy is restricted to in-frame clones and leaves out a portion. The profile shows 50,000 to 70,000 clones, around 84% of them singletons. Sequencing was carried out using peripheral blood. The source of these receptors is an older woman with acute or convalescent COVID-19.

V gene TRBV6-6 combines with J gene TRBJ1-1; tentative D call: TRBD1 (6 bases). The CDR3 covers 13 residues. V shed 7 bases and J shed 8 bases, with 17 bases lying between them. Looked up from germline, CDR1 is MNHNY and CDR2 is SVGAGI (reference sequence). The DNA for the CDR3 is TGTGCCAGCACCGTAACGGGGGGCGCAGAAGCTTTCTTT. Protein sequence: CASTVTGGAEAFF.

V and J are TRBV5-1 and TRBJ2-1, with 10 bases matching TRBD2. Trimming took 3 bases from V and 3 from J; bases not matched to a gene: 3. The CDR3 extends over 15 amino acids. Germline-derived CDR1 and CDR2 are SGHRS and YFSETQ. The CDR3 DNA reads TGCGCCAGCAGCTCTAGCGGGGGAATCTACAATGAGCAGTTCTTC. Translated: CASSSSGGIYNEQFF. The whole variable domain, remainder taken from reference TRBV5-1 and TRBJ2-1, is KAGVTQTPRYLIKTRGQQVTLSCSPISGHRSVSWYQQTPGQGLQFLFEYFSETQRNKGNFPGRFSGRQFSNSRSEMNVSTLELGDSALYLCASSSSGGIYNEQFFGPGTRLTVL.

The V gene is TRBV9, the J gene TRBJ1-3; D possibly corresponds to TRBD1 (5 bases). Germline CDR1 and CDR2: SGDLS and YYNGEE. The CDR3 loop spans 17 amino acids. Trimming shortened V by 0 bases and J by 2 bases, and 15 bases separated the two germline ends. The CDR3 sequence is CASSVGSGGSAGNTIYF. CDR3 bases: TGTGCCAGCAGCGTAGGGTCGGGGGGGTCGGCTGGAAACACCATATATTTT. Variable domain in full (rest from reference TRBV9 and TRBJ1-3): DSGVTQTPKHLITATGQRVTLRCSPRSGDLSVYWYQQSLDQGLQFLIQYYNGEERAKGNILERFSAQQFPDLHSELNLSSLELGDSALYFCASSVGSGGSAGNTIYFGEGSWLTVV.

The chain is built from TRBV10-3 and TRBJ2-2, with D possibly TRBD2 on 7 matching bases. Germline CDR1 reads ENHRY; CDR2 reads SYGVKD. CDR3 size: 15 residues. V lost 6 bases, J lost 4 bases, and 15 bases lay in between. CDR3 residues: CAISRGAGGTGELFF. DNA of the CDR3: TGTGCCATCAGCCGGGGGGCCGGAGGCACCGGGGAGCTGTTTTTT.

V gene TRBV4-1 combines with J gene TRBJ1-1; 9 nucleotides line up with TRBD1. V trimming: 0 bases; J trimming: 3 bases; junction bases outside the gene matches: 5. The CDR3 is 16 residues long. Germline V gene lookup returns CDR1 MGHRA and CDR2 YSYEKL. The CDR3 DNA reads TGCGCCAGCAGCCAAGAGGGGGACAGGGCAGACACTGAAGCTTTCTTT. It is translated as CASSQEGDRADTEAFF.

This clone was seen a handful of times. The DNA of the CDR3 is TGTGCCAGCAGCGCATCGGGACATCCGGGAGCTTTCTTT. Translation gives CASSASGHPGAFF. This chain links TRBV7-3 with TRBJ1-1; a possible D gene is TRBD1 (6 bases). The V gene's germline CDR1 is SGHTA and CDR2 FQGTGA. There are 13 residues in the CDR3. The germline V and J ends were trimmed by 5 bases and 10 bases, with 17 bases remaining between them.

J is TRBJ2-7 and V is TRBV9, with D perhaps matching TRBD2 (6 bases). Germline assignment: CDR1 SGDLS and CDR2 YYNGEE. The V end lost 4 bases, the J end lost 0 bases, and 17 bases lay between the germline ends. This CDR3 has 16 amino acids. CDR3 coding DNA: TGTGCCAGCAGCCCTCACCTGGCGGGGCCCTCCTACGAGCAGTACTTC. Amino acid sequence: CASSPHLAGPSYEQYF. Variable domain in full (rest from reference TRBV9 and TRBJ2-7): DSGVTQTPKHLITATGQRVTLRCSPRSGDLSVYWYQQSLDQGLQFLIQYYNGEERAKGNILERFSAQQFPDLHSELNLSSLELGDSALYFCASSPHLAGPSYEQYFGPGTRLTVT.

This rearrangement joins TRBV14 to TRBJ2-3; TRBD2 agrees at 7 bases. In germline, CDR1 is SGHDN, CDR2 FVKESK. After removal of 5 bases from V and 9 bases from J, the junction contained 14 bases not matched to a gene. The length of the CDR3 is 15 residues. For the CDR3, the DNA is TGTGCCAGCAGCGTCAACTGGGGGGGGATAGGGACGCAGTATTTT. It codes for CASSVNWGGIGTQYF.

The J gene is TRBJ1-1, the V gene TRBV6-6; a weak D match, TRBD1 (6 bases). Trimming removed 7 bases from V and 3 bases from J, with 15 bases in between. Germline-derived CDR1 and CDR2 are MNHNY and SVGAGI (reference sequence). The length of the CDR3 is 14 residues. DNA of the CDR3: TGTGCCAGCACCATGGGGACATTTGACACTGAAGCTTTCTTT. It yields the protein CASTMGTFDTEAFF.

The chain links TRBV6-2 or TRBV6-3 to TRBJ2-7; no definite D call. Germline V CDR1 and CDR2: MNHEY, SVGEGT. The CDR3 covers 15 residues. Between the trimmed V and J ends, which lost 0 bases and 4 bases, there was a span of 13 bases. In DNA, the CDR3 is TGTGCCAGCAGTTACTCGTCAGGTCTCCGGTACGAGCAGTACTTC. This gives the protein CASSYSSGLRYEQYF.

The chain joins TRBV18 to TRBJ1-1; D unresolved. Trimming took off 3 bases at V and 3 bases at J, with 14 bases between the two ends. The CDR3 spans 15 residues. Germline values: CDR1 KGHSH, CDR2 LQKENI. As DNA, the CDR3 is TGTGCCAGCTCACCGGCAGGTCGGCGGGACACTGAAGCTTTCTTT. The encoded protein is CASSPAGRRDTEAFF.

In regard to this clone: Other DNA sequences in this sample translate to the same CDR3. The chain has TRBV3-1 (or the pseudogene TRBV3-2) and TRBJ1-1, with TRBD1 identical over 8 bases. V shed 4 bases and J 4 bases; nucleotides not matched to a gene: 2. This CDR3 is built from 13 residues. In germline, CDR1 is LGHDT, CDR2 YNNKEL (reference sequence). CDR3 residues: CASSPDRGTEAFF. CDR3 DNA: TGTGCCAGCAGCCCCGACAGGGGCACTGAAGCTTTCTTT.

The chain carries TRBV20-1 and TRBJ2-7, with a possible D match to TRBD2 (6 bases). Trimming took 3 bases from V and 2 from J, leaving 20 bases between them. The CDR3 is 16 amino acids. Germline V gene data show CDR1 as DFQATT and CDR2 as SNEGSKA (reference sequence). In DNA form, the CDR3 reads TGCAGTGCTAGTAACGGGGCGGGGCTCCTACCCTACGAGCAGTACTTC. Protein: CSASNGAGLLPYEQYF.

The CDR3 loop is CASRQGTGGLTPGANVLTF. The CDR3 DNA is TGTGCCAGCAGGCAGGGGACAGGGGGACTTACACCTGGGGCCAACGTCCTGACTTTC. The V and J genes are TRBV5-4 and TRBJ2-6; 11 nucleotides line up with TRBD1. CDR3 length equals 19 residues. Losses at the gene ends were 5 bases for V and 2 bases for J; bases not matched to a gene: 12. Germline values: CDR1 SGHNT, CDR2 YYREEE (reference sequence).

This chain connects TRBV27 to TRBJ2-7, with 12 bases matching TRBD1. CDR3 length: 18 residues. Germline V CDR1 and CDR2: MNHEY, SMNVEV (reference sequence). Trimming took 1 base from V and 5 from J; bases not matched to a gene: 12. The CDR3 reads CASSLLSGDRGRKNEQYF. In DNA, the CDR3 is TGTGCCAGCAGTTTATTAAGTGGGGACAGGGGGCGAAAAAACGAGCAGTACTTC.

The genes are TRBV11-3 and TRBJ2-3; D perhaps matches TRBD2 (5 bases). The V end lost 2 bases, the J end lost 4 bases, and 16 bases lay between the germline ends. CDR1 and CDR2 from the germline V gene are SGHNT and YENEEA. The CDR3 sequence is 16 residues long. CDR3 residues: CASSLRISDGPDTQYF. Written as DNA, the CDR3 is TGTGCCAGCAGCTTAAGAATTAGCGATGGTCCAGATACGCAGTATTTT.

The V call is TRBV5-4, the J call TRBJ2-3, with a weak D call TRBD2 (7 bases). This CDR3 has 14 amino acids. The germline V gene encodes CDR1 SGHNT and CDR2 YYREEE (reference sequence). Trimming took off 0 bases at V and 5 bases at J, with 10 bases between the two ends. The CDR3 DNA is TGTGCCAGCAGCTTGGCAGGGGAGGGAGATACGCAGTATTTT. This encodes CASSLAGEGDTQYF. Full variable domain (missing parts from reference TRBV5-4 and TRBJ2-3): ETGVTQSPTHLIKTRGQQVTLRCSSQSGHNTVSWYQQALGQGPQFIFQYYREEENGRGNFPPRFSGLQFPNYSSELNVNALELDDSALYLCASSLAGEGDTQYFGPGTRLTVL.

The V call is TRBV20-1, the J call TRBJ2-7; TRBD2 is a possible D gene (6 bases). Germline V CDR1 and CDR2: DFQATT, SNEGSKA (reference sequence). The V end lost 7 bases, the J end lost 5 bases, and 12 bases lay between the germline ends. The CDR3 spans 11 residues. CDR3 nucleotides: TGCAGTGTAAGGGCGGGGCACGAGCAGTACTTC. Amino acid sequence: CSVRAGHEQYF.

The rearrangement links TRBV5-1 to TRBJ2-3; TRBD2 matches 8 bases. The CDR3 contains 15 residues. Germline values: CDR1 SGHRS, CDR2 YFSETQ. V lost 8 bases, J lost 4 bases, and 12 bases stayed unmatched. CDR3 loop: CASMTSAPGSDTQYF. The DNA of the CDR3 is TGCGCCAGTATGACTAGCGCCCCTGGGTCAGATACGCAGTATTTT.

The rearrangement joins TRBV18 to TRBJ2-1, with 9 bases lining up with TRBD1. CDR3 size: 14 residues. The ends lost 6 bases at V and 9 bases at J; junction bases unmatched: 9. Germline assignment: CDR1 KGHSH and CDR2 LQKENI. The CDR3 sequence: CASSGQGSIGEQFF. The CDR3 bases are TGTGCCAGCTCGGGACAGGGTTCGATCGGTGAGCAGTTCTTC.

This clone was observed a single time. CDR3 sequence: CASSNSGTAREQYF. The CDR3, as DNA: TGTGCCAGCAGTAATTCCGGGACAGCAAGGGAGCAGTACTTC. This rearrangement joins TRBV6-5 to TRBJ2-7; TRBD1 aligns across 7 bases. Per the germline V gene, CDR1 is MNHEY and CDR2 is SVGAGI. V shed 5 bases, J shed 7 bases, and the junction held 11 bases outside the gene matches. This CDR3 spans 14 amino acids.

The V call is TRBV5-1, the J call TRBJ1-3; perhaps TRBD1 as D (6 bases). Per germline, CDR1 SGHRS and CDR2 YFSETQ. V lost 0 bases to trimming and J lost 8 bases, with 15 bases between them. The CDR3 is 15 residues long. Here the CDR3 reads CASSLAMGARDTIYF. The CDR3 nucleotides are TGCGCCAGCAGCTTGGCAATGGGGGCGCGGGACACCATATATTTT.

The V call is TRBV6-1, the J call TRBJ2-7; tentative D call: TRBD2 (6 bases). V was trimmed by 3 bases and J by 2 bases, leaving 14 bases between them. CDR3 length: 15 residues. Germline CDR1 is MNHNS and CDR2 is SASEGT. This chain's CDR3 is CASSEGGLAPYEQYF. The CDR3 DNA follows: TGTGCCAGCAGTGAGGGGGGTCTAGCGCCCTACGAGCAGTACTTC.

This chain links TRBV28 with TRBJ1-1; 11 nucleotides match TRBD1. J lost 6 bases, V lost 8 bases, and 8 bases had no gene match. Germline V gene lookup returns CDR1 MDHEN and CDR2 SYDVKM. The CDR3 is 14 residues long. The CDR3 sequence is CASATGTGGAEAFF. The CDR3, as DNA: TGTGCCAGCGCGACCGGGACAGGGGGTGCTGAAGCTTTCTTT.

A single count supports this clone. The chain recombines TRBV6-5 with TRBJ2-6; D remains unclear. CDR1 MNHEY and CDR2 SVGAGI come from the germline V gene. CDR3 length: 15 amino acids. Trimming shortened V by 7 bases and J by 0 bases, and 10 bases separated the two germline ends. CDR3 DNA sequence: TGTGCCAGCACCACGAGGCTCTCTGGGGCCAACGTCCTGACTTTC. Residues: CASTTRLSGANVLTF.

CDR3 DNA sequence: TGTGCCAGCAGTGAATTGGGCCTAAGCTATGGCTACACCTTC. Translating gives CASSELGLSYGYTF. The J gene is TRBJ1-2, the V gene TRBV6-1; D remains ambiguous. V dropped 2 bases and J dropped 4 bases, with 11 bases sitting between them. There are 14 residues in the CDR3. Germline CDR1 MNHNS, CDR2 SASEGT.

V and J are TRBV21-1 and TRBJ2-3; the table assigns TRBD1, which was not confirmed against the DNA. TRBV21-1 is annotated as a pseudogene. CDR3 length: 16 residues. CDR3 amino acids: CASNPRGDRRTDTQYF. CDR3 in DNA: TGTGCCAGCAATCCCCGGGGGGACAGGCGCACAGATACGCAGTATTTT.

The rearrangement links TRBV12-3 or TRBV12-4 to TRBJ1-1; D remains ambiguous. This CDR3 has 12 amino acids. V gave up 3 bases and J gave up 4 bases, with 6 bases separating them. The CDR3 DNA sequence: TGTGCCAGCAGTTTCCCCGGCACTGAAGCTTTCTTT. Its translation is CASSFPGTEAFF.

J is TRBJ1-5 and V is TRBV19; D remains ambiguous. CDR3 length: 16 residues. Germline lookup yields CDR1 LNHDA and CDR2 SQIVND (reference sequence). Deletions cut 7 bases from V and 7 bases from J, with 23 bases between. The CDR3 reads CASTPGGVRARQPQHF. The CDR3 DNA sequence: TGTGCCAGTACCCCCGGCGGTGTGAGGGCAAGGCAGCCCCAGCATTTT.